The 15 T cell receptor beta chains listed next were all sequenced from one sample in a study of cytomegalovirus exposure and HLA in healthy donors. Use of 60 Vbeta and 13 Jbeta primers characterized the PCR. Profiling relied on immunoSEQ multiplex PCR, and the TCRdb table lists in-frame clones only, not all of them. Of some 40,000 clones listed, around 53% are singletons. Material: PBMCs. These receptors came from a woman aged 40 to 49 in good health and CMV-seropositive.

The rearrangement joins TRBV30 to TRBJ2-1; D is undetermined. Germline CDR1 reads GTSNPN; CDR2 reads SVGIG (reference sequence). The ends were cut back, 5 bases at V and 9 bases at J, with 11 bases in the middle. This CDR3 is built from 11 residues. Here the CDR3 reads CAWGGGVEQFF. The CDR3 nucleotides are TGTGCCTGGGGCGGTGGAGTTGAGCAGTTCTTC. Supplemented by reference TRBV30 and TRBJ2-1, the full variable domain reads SQTIHQWPATLVQPVGSPLSLECTVEGTSNPNLYWYRQAAGRGLQLLFYSVGIGQISSEVPQNLSASRPQDRQFILSSKKLLLSDSGFYLCAWGGGVEQFFGPGTRLTVL.

Here the CDR3 reads CASGQGPYGYTF. CDR3 nucleotides: TGTGCCAGCGGACAGGGGCCCTATGGCTACACCTTC. This sequence joins TRBV28 and TRBJ1-2; TRBD1 agrees at 9 bases. The CDR3 contains 12 residues. V was clipped by 8 bases and J by 4 bases; unmatched bases: 2. CDR1 MDHEN and CDR2 SYDVKM come from the germline V gene.

This clone was counted a few times. This chain connects TRBV11-1 to TRBJ2-6; 10 bases fit TRBD2. Germline CDR1 reads SGHAT; CDR2 reads FQDESV (reference sequence). Trimming cost V 4 bases and J 3 bases; bases outside gene matches: 9. The CDR3 runs 18 residues. CDR3 sequence reads: CASSYLGLAGVGANVLTF. In DNA, the CDR3 is TGTGCCAGCAGCTACCTGGGGCTAGCGGGGGTTGGGGCCAACGTCCTGACTTTC. The whole variable domain, filled in from reference TRBV11-1 and TRBJ2-6, reads EAEVAQSPRYKITEKSQAVAFWCDPISGHATLYWYRQILGQGPELLVQFQDESVVDDSQLPKDRFSAERLKGVDSTLKIQPAELGDSAMYLCASSYLGLAGVGANVLTFGAGSRLTVL.

The table lists this clone with a few counts. V usage is TRBV2 and J usage is TRBJ2-7; weak D call: TRBD2 (7 bases). Trimming shortened V by 0 bases and J by 2 bases, and 8 bases separated the two germline ends. The CDR3 consists of 14 residues. The germline gives CDR1 SNHLY, CDR2 FYNNEI. The CDR3 loop reads CASSEAGGPYEQYF. CDR3 nucleotides: TGTGCCAGCAGTGAAGCGGGGGGGCCCTACGAGCAGTACTTC.

This clone was seen only a few times. The rearrangement uses TRBV19 and TRBJ2-1; D may be TRBD1 (6 bases). V shed 3 bases and J shed 2 bases, with 8 bases lying between them. The CDR3 is made up of 14 amino acids. CDR1 and CDR2 from the germline V gene are LNHDA and SQIVND (reference sequence). The CDR3 sequence: CASSIQGPYNEQFF. The CDR3 coding sequence is TGTGCCAGTAGTATCCAGGGGCCCTACAATGAGCAGTTCTTC.

The chain is built from TRBV30 and TRBJ1-3; D ambiguous. Trimming shortened V by 4 bases and J by 8 bases, and 18 bases separated the two germline ends. The CDR3 runs to 14 residues. Germline loops: CDR1 GTSNPN, CDR2 SVGIG (reference sequence). This chain's CDR3 is CAWIMGRGAHTIYF. CDR3 DNA sequence: TGTGCCTGGATTATGGGTAGAGGCGCGCACACCATATATTTT. Filled out from reference TRBV30 and TRBJ1-3, the complete variable domain reads SQTIHQWPATLVQPVGSPLSLECTVEGTSNPNLYWYRQAAGRGLQLLFYSVGIGQISSEVPQNLSASRPQDRQFILSSKKLLLSDSGFYLCAWIMGRGAHTIYFGEGSWLTVV.

This chain uses TRBV2 with TRBJ1-1; D is ambiguous. The CDR3 is 15 residues long. Looked up from germline, CDR1 is SNHLY and CDR2 is FYNNEI. The V gene lost 0 bases and the J gene lost 1 base, with 9 bases spanning the gap. The CDR3 nucleotides read TGTGCCAGCAGTGAAGCGCTTTTCAGGAACACTGAAGCTTTCTTT. As protein: CASSEALFRNTEAFF.

Notes on this clone: Here the CDR3 omits its conserved ending phenylalanine or tryptophan, so a read error is the likely source. The chain couples TRBV7-3 to TRBJ1-2; D gene ambiguous. This CDR3 comprises 12 residues. CDR1 and CDR2 (germline): SGHTA, FQGTGA. V was trimmed by 4 bases and J by 4 bases, leaving 7 bases between them. Here the CDR3 DNA reads TGTGCCAGCAGCTCCGACACCTATGGCTACACCCTC. Residues: CASSSDTYGYTL.

V and J are TRBV7-2 and TRBJ2-7; 7 positions match TRBD1. CDR3 length equals 15 residues. Per the germline V gene, CDR1 is SGHTA and CDR2 is FQGNSA. V gave up 1 base and J gave up 6 bases; unmatched junction bases: 9. The DNA of the CDR3 is TGTGCCAGCAGCTTAGGCACGGGGACAGCCATCGAGCAGTACTTC. This encodes CASSLGTGTAIEQYF.

This clone was seen only a few times. This sequence joins TRBV5-1 and TRBJ1-2; possibly TRBD1 for D (5 bases). The CDR3 sequence is 13 residues long. CDR1 is SGHRS and CDR2 is YFSETQ in the germline V gene. V lost 4 bases to trimming and J lost 8 bases, with 15 bases between them. This chain's CDR3 is CASSQLWGEGYTF. CDR3 nucleotides: TGCGCCAGCAGCCAATTGTGGGGGGAAGGCTACACCTTC.

The sample holds one count of this clone. The chain uses TRBV6-7 and TRBJ2-4; tentatively, D is TRBD2 (6 bases). TRBV6-7 is an ORF for which the function is uncertain. Trimming cost V 8 bases and J 8 bases, with 25 bases left between them. The CDR3 runs to 16 residues. In DNA form, the CDR3 reads TGTGCCAGCGTCGGGAGAAAGAAAGACGACCTCCACATTCAGTACTTC. Its translation is CASVGRKKDDLHIQYF.

The chain carries TRBV11-3 and TRBJ2-7, with no clear D. Germline V lookup: CDR1 SGHNT, CDR2 YENEEA. V was shortened by 5 bases and J by 3 bases, with 17 bases between the two germline ends. The CDR3 runs to 15 residues. The chain's CDR3 is CASSPFDTFDYEQYF. Here the CDR3 DNA reads TGTGCCAGCAGCCCCTTTGACACTTTCGACTACGAGCAGTACTTC.

This clone occurred a few times. The chain combines TRBV5-6 with TRBJ2-7; 8 nucleotides agree with TRBD1. The CDR3 totals 12 residues. Germline V gene sequence: CDR1 SGHDT, CDR2 YYEEEE. With V trimmed by 1 base and J by 6 bases, 0 bases remained unmatched. CDR3 in amino acids: CASSLTGGEQYF. Written as DNA, the CDR3 is TGTGCCAGCAGCTTGACAGGGGGCGAGCAGTACTTC.

This clone was observed a few times. V is TRBV19 and J is TRBJ1-5; D gene unclear. V lost 1 base, J lost 2 bases, and 9 bases lay in between. Germline values: CDR1 LNHDA, CDR2 SQIVND (reference sequence). The CDR3 covers 15 residues. CDR3 nucleotides: TGTGCCAGTAGTATAGTCGGGTCTGGCAATCAGCCCCAGCATTTT. Translating gives CASSIVGSGNQPQHF.

The chain has TRBV7-9 and TRBJ2-5; D gene unclear. The CDR3 spans 14 residues. Trimming pared 0 bases from V and 4 bases from J, leaving 9 bases between. Germline CDR1 and CDR2: SEHNR and FQNEAQ (reference sequence). As DNA, the CDR3 is TGTGCCAGCAGCTTAGCGAGCAGCGTAGAGACCCAGTACTTC. Residues: CASSLASSVETQYF.